Below are 25 T cell receptor beta chains sequenced from a single sample in a study of cytomegalovirus exposure and HLA in healthy donors. The PCR contained 60 Vbeta and 13 Jbeta primers. Assay used: immunoSEQ multiplex PCR; TCRdb lists only in-frame clones, some missing. The profile shows over 130,000 clones, about 84% of them singletons. The specimen sequenced was PBMCs. The receptors derive from a woman between 40 and 50 years old in good health and CMV-seropositive.

Here the CDR3 DNA reads TGCGCCAGCAGCTTGGATCCAGGGTCGAGAAAAAAGACCCAGTACTTC. The encoded protein is CASSLDPGSRKKTQYF. The chain employs TRBV5-1 and TRBJ2-5; the D gene is possibly TRBD1 (5 bases). CDR3 length: 16 residues. Germline V CDR1 and CDR2: SGHRS, YFSETQ. The V gene lost 0 bases and the J gene lost 6 bases, with 18 bases spanning the gap.

This rearrangement joins TRBV18 to TRBJ2-3; 11 positions agree with TRBD2. Germline assignment: CDR1 KGHSH and CDR2 LQKENI. This CDR3 has 16 residues. Unmatched junction bases numbered 5, after V lost 3 bases and J lost 3 bases. CDR3 region: CASSPPGLAVTDTQYF. As DNA, the CDR3 is TGTGCCAGCTCACCCCCGGGACTAGCGGTAACAGATACGCAGTATTTT. Full variable domain (outside the CDR3, taken from reference TRBV18 and TRBJ2-3): NAGVMQNPRHLVRRRGQEARLRCSPMKGHSHVYWYRQLPEEGLKFMVYLQKENIIDESGMPKERFSAEFPKEGPSILRIQQVVRGDSAAYFCASSPPGLAVTDTQYFGPGTRLTVL.

The rearrangement uses TRBV5-6 and TRBJ2-1; maybe TRBD2 (6 bases). Germline assignment: CDR1 SGHDT and CDR2 YYEEEE. The ends were cut back, 4 bases at V and 3 bases at J, with 17 bases in the middle. CDR3 length equals 16 residues. In DNA form, the CDR3 reads TGTGCCAGCAGCCTCAGCCCGGGAGTAATCTACAATGAGCAGTTCTTC. This encodes CASSLSPGVIYNEQFF.

The genes are TRBV6-1 and TRBJ1-5, with 7 bases identical to TRBD1. The CDR3 covers 15 residues. V lost 6 bases and J lost 2; bases outside the gene matches: 7. Per the germline V gene, CDR1 is MNHNS and CDR2 is SASEGT. CDR3 sequence (DNA): TGTGCCAGCAGAGCACAGGGGATTGGCAATCAGCCCCAGCATTTT. The encoded protein is CASRAQGIGNQPQHF.

The CDR3 DNA follows: TGTGCCAGCAGCTTAGCGGTGGGAGGCCGTAATGAGCAGTTCTTC. It translates to CASSLAVGGRNEQFF. The chain combines TRBV11-3 with TRBJ2-1, with a weak D call TRBD2 (6 bases). CDR1 is SGHNT, CDR2 YENEEA, per germline. This CDR3 is built from 15 residues. With 1 base removed from V and 7 bases from J, the gap between germline ends came to 14 bases.

This sequence joins TRBV4-1 and TRBJ1-1; TRBD1 matches 11 bases. The germline V gene encodes CDR1 MGHRA and CDR2 YSYEKL. V shed 3 bases, J shed 0 bases, and the junction held 15 bases outside the gene matches. The CDR3 totals 20 residues. The CDR3 spells CASSHDDSGTGGSMNTEAFF. Here the CDR3 DNA reads TGCGCCAGCAGCCACGACGATAGTGGGACAGGGGGAAGCATGAACACTGAAGCTTTCTTT.

The chain combines TRBV28 with TRBJ2-1, with TRBD2 matching over 8 bases. Per the germline V gene, CDR1 is MDHEN and CDR2 is SYDVKM. J gave up 4 bases and V 6 bases, and 8 bases lay outside the gene matches. There are 15 residues in the CDR3. This CDR3 is CASSSRLAPYNEQFF. The CDR3 region has the DNA TGTGCCAGCAGCTCCCGACTAGCGCCTTACAATGAGCAGTTCTTC.

The rearrangement links TRBV7-6 to TRBJ2-1, with D uncertain. This CDR3 is built from 13 residues. Germline V CDR1 and CDR2: SGHVS, FNYEAQ. Deletions cut 2 bases from V and 2 bases from J, with 4 bases between. CDR3 protein: CASSLSAYNEQFF. CDR3 in DNA: TGTGCCAGCAGCTTATCTGCCTACAATGAGCAGTTCTTC.

V usage is TRBV23-1 and J usage is TRBJ1-5; 10 bases are a match to TRBD1. TRBV23-1 qualifies as an ORF whose function is uncertain. The V segment lost 5 bases and the J segment 5 bases; nucleotides outside the gene matches: 24. CDR3 length: 21 residues. The CDR3 coding sequence is TGCGCCAGCAGTAACTCTATTGACGGGACAGGGGTTCGCCTTATTCATCAGCCCCAGCATTTT. This encodes CASSNSIDGTGVRLIHQPQHF.

The chain joins TRBV7-2 to TRBJ2-7, with D possibly being TRBD1 (6 bases). There are 13 residues in the CDR3. Trimming took 1 base from V and 7 from J, leaving 11 bases between them. In germline, CDR1 is SGHTA, CDR2 FQGNSA. The CDR3 protein is CASSLVGAREQYF. CDR3 nucleotides: TGTGCCAGCAGCTTAGTGGGGGCGCGGGAGCAGTACTTC.

J is TRBJ2-2 and V is TRBV11-2, with D possibly TRBD2 on 5 matching bases. V shed 4 bases and J shed 7 bases, with 13 bases lying between them. The CDR3 has 14 residues. The germline gives CDR1 SGHAT, CDR2 FQNNGV. DNA for the CDR3: TGTGCCAGCAGCTCACTAGGAAGTAGCGGGGAGCTGTTTTTT. This codes for CASSSLGSSGELFF.

The chain employs TRBV18 and TRBJ2-6; D is undetermined. The CDR3 is 13 amino acids. Germline V gene data show CDR1 as KGHSH and CDR2 as LQKENI. V lost 6 bases, J lost 1 base, and 4 bases lay in between. The DNA of the CDR3 is TGTGCCAGCTCCCCGTCTGGGGCCAACGTCCTGACTTTC. This encodes CASSPSGANVLTF.

The CDR3 spells CASSYSVGGSGNTIYF. In DNA, the CDR3 is TGTGCCAGCAGTTACTCCGTCGGGGGCTCTGGAAACACCATATATTTT. The V call is TRBV6-5, the J call TRBJ1-3; D is perhaps TRBD1 (5 bases). The germline V gene has CDR1 MNHEY and CDR2 SVGAGI. Trimming removed 0 bases at V and 0 bases at J, with 9 bases between. The CDR3 spans 16 residues.

The CDR3, as DNA: TGTGCCAGCTCACCACCGTTCCTAGCGGGAGGGAGGATGTACTTC. Residues: CASSPPFLAGGRMYF. The chain links TRBV18 to TRBJ2-7; TRBD2 matches 12 bases. CDR1 KGHSH and CDR2 LQKENI come from the germline V gene. Germline trimming cut 0 bases from V and 12 bases from J; bases unmatched to any gene: 9. This CDR3 spans 15 amino acids.

This clone was picked up a small number of times. This chain uses TRBV7-9 with TRBJ1-2; D is uncertain. This CDR3 comprises 13 residues. Germline V lookup: CDR1 SEHNR, CDR2 FQNEAQ (reference sequence). Trimming took 3 bases from V and 7 from J, leaving 12 bases between them. The CDR3 region is CASSFVTVPGYTF. CDR3 sequence (DNA): TGTGCCAGCAGCTTCGTAACAGTGCCTGGCTACACCTTC.

Only a few counts were recorded for this clone. CDR3: CASSVGQATYNEQFF. CDR3 DNA: TGTGCCAGCAGTGTGGGACAGGCGACCTACAATGAGCAGTTCTTC. The V gene is TRBV6-1, the J gene TRBJ2-1; TRBD1 matches at 8 bases. The CDR3 has 15 amino acids. The V gene's germline CDR1 is MNHNS and CDR2 SASEGT. After removal of 4 bases from V and 2 bases from J, the junction contained 4 bases not matched to a gene.

This clone was seen just once. The chain is built from TRBV20-1 and TRBJ1-2; 7 nucleotides match TRBD1. J lost 4 bases, V lost 5 bases, and 1 base had no gene match. This CDR3 comprises 11 residues. Germline V gives CDR1 DFQATT, CDR2 SNEGSKA (reference sequence). The CDR3 loop is CSAAGGYGYTF. Here the CDR3 DNA reads TGCAGTGCTGCAGGGGGCTATGGCTACACCTTC.

The chain joins TRBV5-1 to TRBJ2-5, with D possibly TRBD1 on 6 matching bases. V lost 4 bases to trimming and J lost 4 bases, with 14 bases between them. This CDR3 is built from 14 residues. Germline CDR1 SGHRS, CDR2 YFSETQ. The CDR3 nucleotides are TGCGCCAGCAGCACAGGGACCGAGGGAGAGACCCAGTACTTC. The encoded protein is CASSTGTEGETQYF. Drawing the rest from reference TRBV5-1 and TRBJ2-5, the complete variable domain is KAGVTQTPRYLIKTRGQQVTLSCSPISGHRSVSWYQQTPGQGLQFLFEYFSETQRNKGNFPGRFSGRQFSNSRSEMNVSTLELGDSALYLCASSTGTEGETQYFGPGTRLLVL.

This clone occurred a few times. This rearrangement joins TRBV12-5 to TRBJ2-2; 10 bases agree with TRBD2. The CDR3 length is 15 residues. Germline trimming cut 6 bases from V and 4 bases from J; bases unmatched to any gene: 5. The germline gives CDR1 LGHNT, CDR2 FRNRAP. The CDR3, as DNA: TGTGCTAGTGGCTATAGCGGGAGGCCCACCGGGGAGCTGTTTTTT. It yields the protein CASGYSGRPTGELFF.

J is TRBJ2-7 and V is TRBV6-6, with 10 bases identical to TRBD1. The germline gives CDR1 MNHNY, CDR2 SVGAGI (reference sequence). V was clipped by 6 bases and J by 5 bases; unmatched bases: 4. The CDR3 is 13 amino acids. DNA of the CDR3: TGTGCCAGCAGGGACAGGGGGTTGGACGAGCAGTACTTC. Protein product: CASRDRGLDEQYF.

A single count supports this clone. This rearrangement joins TRBV5-1 to TRBJ2-3; 9 bases are shared with TRBD2. The CDR3 length is 18 residues. Germline V CDR1 and CDR2: SGHRS, YFSETQ. Unmatched junction bases numbered 12, after V lost 4 bases and J lost 0 bases. For the CDR3, the DNA is TGCGCCAGCAGCCCCCGTACTAGGCTAGCGGGAAGCACAGATACGCAGTATTTT. Its translation is CASSPRTRLAGSTDTQYF.

The rearrangement joins TRBV28 to TRBJ1-2; D is unclear. The germline V gene encodes CDR1 MDHEN and CDR2 SYDVKM. CDR3 length equals 13 residues. Trimming took 11 bases from V and 8 from J, leaving 21 bases between them. The CDR3 DNA reads TGTGCCGTCTCGTCCCCGGGTACCATCGGCTACACCTTC. Protein: CAVSSPGTIGYTF.

The gene calls are TRBV2 and TRBJ2-7; D uncertain. Trimming took off 7 bases at V and 0 bases at J, with 16 bases between the two ends. This CDR3 comprises 15 residues. Germline V gives CDR1 SNHLY, CDR2 FYNNEI. The CDR3 loop is CASIPTPLSSYEQYF. CDR3 bases: TGTGCCAGCATACCCACACCGTTAAGCTCCTACGAGCAGTACTTC.

This chain uses TRBV6-6 with TRBJ2-1; D might be TRBD2 (6 bases). Per the germline V gene, CDR1 is MNHNY and CDR2 is SVGAGI (reference sequence). Trimming stripped 8 bases from V and 6 bases from J, with 23 bases between. CDR3 length: 16 amino acids. The CDR3 DNA sequence: TGTGCCAGCGGAGTTTTTCTAGCGACCCTCTCCAATGAGCAGTTCTTC. Amino acid sequence: CASGVFLATLSNEQFF.

The chain employs TRBV7-6 and TRBJ2-7; D might be TRBD1 (6 bases). V was cut by 6 bases and J by 3 bases, with 12 bases left in between. Germline V lookup: CDR1 SGHVS, CDR2 FNYEAQ. CDR3 length: 13 residues. This chain's CDR3 is CASSTDRFYEQYF. The DNA for the CDR3 is TGTGCCAGCAGTACCGACAGGTTCTACGAGCAGTACTTC.